These T cell receptor beta chains were read from a single sample in a study of shared clonotypes between healthy human individuals. This table comes from immunoSEQ multiplex PCR, and its TCRdb copy is limited to in-frame clones, with some not included. The sample yields roughly 2,300,000 clones, 85% to 95% seen once. The sequenced sample consisted of naive CD4+ T cells from PBMCs. The receptors stem from a man aged 18-30 years in good health. Some clones in this sample may be carry-over from other donors' samples. Each CDR3 is given with its conserved first and last residue. A D gene is named only where the DNA matches it firmly. Some rows have no size entry. The others give once, few or many, or a class for an expanded clone.

d_call,j_call,v_call,cdr3_length,clone_size,cdr3_nt,cdr3_aa
NA,TRBJ1-2,TRBV6-5,13,NA,TGTGCCAGCAGCCCGGACGGAGACTATGGCTACACCTTC,CASSPDGDYGYTF
NA,TRBJ1-1,TRBV5-6,13,NA,TGTGCCAGCAGCTTGTTCGGGCAGGGAGAAGCTTTCTTT,CASSLFGQGEAFF
TRBD1,TRBJ1-2,TRBV7-3,14,NA,TGTGCCAGCAGGTTAAACAGGGGGGGCTATGGCTACACCTTC,CASRLNRGGYGYTF
TRBD2,TRBJ2-7,TRBV14,13,NA,TGTGCCAGCAGCCAAGAGCGGGGGACGGGGCAGTACTTC,CASSQERGTGQYF
TRBD1,TRBJ2-7,TRBV4-2,19,NA,TGTGCCAGCAGCCAAAAACCGGGACAGGGGACAGTTGTTGGCCACGAGCAGTACTTC,CASSQKPGQGTVVGHEQYF
NA,TRBJ2-5,TRBV5-5,14,NA,TGTGCCAGCAGCTTGGGAGGAGCAGAGGGGACCCAGTACTTC,CASSLGGAEGTQYF
TRBD1,TRBJ1-2,TRBV5-6,15,once,TGTGCCAGCAGCTTGTACCAGGGGGTAGGCTATGGCTACACCTTC,CASSLYQGVGYGYTF
TRBD2,TRBJ2-2,TRBV5-6,16,NA,TGTGCCAGCAGCTCAGGACTAGCGTGGAGCACCGGGGAGCTGTTTTTT,CASSSGLAWSTGELFF
NA,TRBJ2-2,TRBV5-6,14,NA,TGTGCCAGCAGCCGACAGAGGACCACCGGGGAGCTGTTTTTT,CASSRQRTTGELFF
NA,TRBJ2-5,TRBV27,12,once,TGTGCCAGCAGCAGACCTCAAGAGACCCAGTACTTC,CASSRPQETQYF
TRBD1,TRBJ1-2,TRBV29-1,15,NA,TGCAGCGCCCAATCACACGGGACAGGGAACTATGGCTACACCTTC,CSAQSHGTGNYGYTF
NA,TRBJ1-2,TRBV30,12,NA,TGTGCCTGGAGTTCCGGTAACTATGGCTACACCTTC,CAWSSGNYGYTF
TRBD1,TRBJ2-1,TRBV7-9,16,NA,TGTGCCAGTAGGGGCCCGGGACAGGGCCAGTACAATGAGCAGTTCTTC,CASRGPGQGQYNEQFF
NA,TRBJ1-1,TRBV28,14,NA,TGTGCCAGCAGTTTATGGCCCAAAAGATCTGAAGCTTTCTTT,CASSLWPKRSEAFF
TRBD2,TRBJ2-1,TRBV29-1,21,NA,TGCAGCGTGGCTGAGGTCTCTGGTGGTAGCGGGAGTATATCCTCCTACAATGAGCAGTTCTTC,CSVAEVSGGSGSISSYNEQFF
NA,TRBJ1-5,TRBV23-1,12,NA,TGCGCCAGCAGGAAAAGCAATCAGCCCCAGCATTTT,CASRKSNQPQHF
NA,TRBJ1-2,TRBV2,13,NA,TGTGCCAGCAAGGGGCAGGCGAACTATGGCTACACCTTC,CASKGQANYGYTF
NA,TRBJ1-4,TRBV7-9,17,NA,TGTGCCAGCAGATCCAGCGGGGAAGAGTGGGCTAATGAAAAACTGTTTTTT,CASRSSGEEWANEKLFF
NA,TRBJ1-2,TRBV6-5,14,NA,TGTGCCAGCAGTTACGAGCGAAAGGGGTATGGCTACACCTTC,CASSYERKGYGYTF
TRBD2,TRBJ2-1,TRBV2,16,NA,TGTGCCAGCAGTGACCCCGGGACTAGCGGGAAAGATGAGCAGTTCTTC,CASSDPGTSGKDEQFF
NA,TRBJ2-5,TRBV6-6,15,NA,TGTGCCAGCAGTCCCGGGGGCGGGAGCCGCGAGACCCAGTACTTC,CASSPGGGSRETQYF
NA,TRBJ2-5,TRBV5-8,14,NA,TGTGCCAGCAGCTTGTTTCCAGGGATGGAGACCCAGTACTTC,CASSLFPGMETQYF
NA,TRBJ2-5,TRBV7-3,13,NA,TGTGCCAGCAGCTTAAGGTCCCTGGAGACCCAGTACTTC,CASSLRSLETQYF
NA,TRBJ2-5,TRBV30,13,NA,TGTGCCCTAAAAAAGGGCGGAAAAGAGACCCAGTACTTC,CALKKGGKETQYF
NA,TRBJ1-1,TRBV28,14,few,TGTGCCAGCAGACACAGGGTTTGGGACACTGAAGCTTTCTTT,CASRHRVWDTEAFF
TRBD1,TRBJ2-6,TRBV6-1,18,NA,TGTGCCAGCAGTGAACGGACAGGGGGCGTACTTGGGGCCAACGTCCTGACTTTC,CASSERTGGVLGANVLTF
NA,TRBJ1-5,TRBV6-4,12,once,TGTGCCAGCAGACAGTCCAAAGGGCCCCAGCATTTT,CASRQSKGPQHF
TRBD1,TRBJ2-4,TRBV12-5,16,NA,TGTGCTAGTGCTCCGGGACAGGGGGACCCCAAAAACATTCAGTACTTC,CASAPGQGDPKNIQYF
TRBD1,TRBJ2-1,TRBV7-2,15,NA,TGTGCCAGCAGCCCGACAGGGAGCGCCTACAATGAGCAGTTCTTC,CASSPTGSAYNEQFF